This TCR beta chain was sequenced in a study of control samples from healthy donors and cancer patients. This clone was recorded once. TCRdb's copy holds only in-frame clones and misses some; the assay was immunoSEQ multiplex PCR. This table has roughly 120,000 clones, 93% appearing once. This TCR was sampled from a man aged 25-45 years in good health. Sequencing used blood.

Here the CDR3 reads CASSYFRVQDADTQYF. For the CDR3, the DNA is TGTGCCAGCAGTTACTTCAGGGTGCAAGACGCGGATACGCAGTATTTT. J is TRBJ2-3 and V is TRBV6-6, with a possible D match to TRBD1 (5 bases). The ends were cut back, 1 base at V and 6 bases at J, with 17 bases in the middle. There are 16 residues in the CDR3. Looked up from germline, CDR1 is MNHNY and CDR2 is SVGAGI (reference sequence).